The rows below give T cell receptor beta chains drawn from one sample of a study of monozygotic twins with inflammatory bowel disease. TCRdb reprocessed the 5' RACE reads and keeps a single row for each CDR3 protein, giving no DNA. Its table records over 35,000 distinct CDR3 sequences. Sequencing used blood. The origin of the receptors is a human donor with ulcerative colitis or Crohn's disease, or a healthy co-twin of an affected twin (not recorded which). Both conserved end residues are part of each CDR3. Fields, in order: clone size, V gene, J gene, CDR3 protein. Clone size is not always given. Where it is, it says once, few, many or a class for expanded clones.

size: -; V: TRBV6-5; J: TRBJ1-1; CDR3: CASSYRQGAWRAFF
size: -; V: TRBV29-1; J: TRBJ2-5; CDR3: CSTTSGGETQYF
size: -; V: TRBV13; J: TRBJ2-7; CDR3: CASSLGRDNYYEQYF
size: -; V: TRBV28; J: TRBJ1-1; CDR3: CASSQTGSATEAFF
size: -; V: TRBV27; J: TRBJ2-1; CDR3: CASRPSTGTRGKNEQFF
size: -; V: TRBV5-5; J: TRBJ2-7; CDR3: CASTQGPFLDYEQYF
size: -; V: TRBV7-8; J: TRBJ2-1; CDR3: CASSLLGSSYNEQFF
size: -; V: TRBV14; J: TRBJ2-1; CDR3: CASSQTSGRRDEQFF
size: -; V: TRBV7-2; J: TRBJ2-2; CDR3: CASSVRGLNTGELFF
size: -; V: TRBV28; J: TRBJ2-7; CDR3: CASSLGDRGISYEQYF
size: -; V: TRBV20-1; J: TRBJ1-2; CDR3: CSAPVGVTNYGYTF
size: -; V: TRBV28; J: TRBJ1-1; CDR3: CASCFGQGTVVNTEAFF
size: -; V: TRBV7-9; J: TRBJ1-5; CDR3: CASSWAPGQPQHF
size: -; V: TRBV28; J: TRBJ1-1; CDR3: CASMSSRRQEAFF
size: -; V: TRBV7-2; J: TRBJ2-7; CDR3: CASSLSRGGREQYF
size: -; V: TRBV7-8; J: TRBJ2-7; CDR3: CASSLTPSATSYEQYF
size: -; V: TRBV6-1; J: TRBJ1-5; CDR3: CASSTTQGADQPQHF
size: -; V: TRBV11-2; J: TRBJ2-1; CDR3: CASSLGLNNEQFF
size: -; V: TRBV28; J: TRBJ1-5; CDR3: CASSWGDFPPQHF
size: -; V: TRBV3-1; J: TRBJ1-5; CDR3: CASSQDPGRNQPQHF
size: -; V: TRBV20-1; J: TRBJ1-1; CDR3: CSARPQGTGEAFF
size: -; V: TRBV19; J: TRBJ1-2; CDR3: CASGPSLVYYGYTF
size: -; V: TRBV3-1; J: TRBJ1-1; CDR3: CASSGNAAGGIRGAFF
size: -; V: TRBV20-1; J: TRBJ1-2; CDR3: CSARQVGDYGYTF
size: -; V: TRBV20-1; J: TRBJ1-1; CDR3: CSAWTTENTEAFF
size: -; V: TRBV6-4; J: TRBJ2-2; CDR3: CASSPSSTGELFF
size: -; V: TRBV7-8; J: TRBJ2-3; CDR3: CASSRPRDRETDTQYF
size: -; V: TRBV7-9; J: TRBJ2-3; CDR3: CASSFRPGLNTDTQYF
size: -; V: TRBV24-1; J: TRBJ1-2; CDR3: CATSDKERNYGYTF
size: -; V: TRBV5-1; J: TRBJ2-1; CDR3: CASTMSGNGGPLVF
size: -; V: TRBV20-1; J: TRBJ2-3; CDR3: CSANGRGSTDTQYF
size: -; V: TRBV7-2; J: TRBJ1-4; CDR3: CASSFNGWPNEKLFF
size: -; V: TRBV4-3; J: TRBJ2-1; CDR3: CASSQDTSRYEQFF
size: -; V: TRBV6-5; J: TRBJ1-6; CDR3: CASSYQRTGTAGSPLHF
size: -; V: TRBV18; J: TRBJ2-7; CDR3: CASSPYEKTGGYEQYF
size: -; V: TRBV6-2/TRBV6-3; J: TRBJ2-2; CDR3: CASRPPGQAFTGELFF
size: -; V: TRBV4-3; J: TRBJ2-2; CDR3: CASSQGGRRTRNPGELFF
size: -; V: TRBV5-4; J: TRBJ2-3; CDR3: CASSHTRDRDTDTQYF
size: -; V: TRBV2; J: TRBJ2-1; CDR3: CASSGEANEQFF
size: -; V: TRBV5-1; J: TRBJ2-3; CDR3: CASGTGTDTQYF
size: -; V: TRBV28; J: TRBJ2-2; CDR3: CASSSRREWLFF
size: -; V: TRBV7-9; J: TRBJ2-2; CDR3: CASRNRGISTGELFF
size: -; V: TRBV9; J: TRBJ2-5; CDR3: CASSVGSLEQETQYF
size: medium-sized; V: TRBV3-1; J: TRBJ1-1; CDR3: CASSHRTMGTEAFF
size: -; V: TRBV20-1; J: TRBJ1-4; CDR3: CSARGQGARGNEKLFF
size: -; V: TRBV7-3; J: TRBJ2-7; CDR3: CASSLFGAQGYEQYF
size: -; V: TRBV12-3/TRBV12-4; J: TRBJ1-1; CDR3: CASSLNDARTEAFF
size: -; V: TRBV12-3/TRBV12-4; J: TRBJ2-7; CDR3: CASSLGTSGRRSYEQYF
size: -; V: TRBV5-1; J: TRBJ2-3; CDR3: CASSSVDPSSTDTQYF